One T cell receptor beta chain is described in this entry. Its target is unknown. The same CDR3 arises from other DNA sequences in this sample as well. These data come from a study of cytomegalovirus exposure and HLA in healthy donors. Points from the study as a whole: Later analysis showed TCR association rates varying by HLA locus, highest for DRB1 and lowest for HLA-C. With later analysis, a missense DCLRE1C variant became linked to TCR beta V- and J-gene trimming.

There are 13 residues in the CDR3. The ends lost 0 bases at V and 8 bases at J; junction bases unmatched: 1. Germline V gene sequence: CDR1 SGDLS, CDR2 YYNGEE. With 60 Vbeta and 13 Jbeta primers, the PCR was carried out. This table comes from immunoSEQ multiplex PCR, and its TCRdb copy is limited to in-frame clones, with some not included. The data hold tens of thousands of clones, with about 8% observed a single time. The sample comprised PBMCs. This TCR derives from a man in his fifties in good health and CMV-seronegative. The V call is TRBV9, the J call TRBJ1-4; 7 bases line up with TRBD1. The CDR3 DNA reads as TGTGCCAGCAGCGTAGGGGACAGAGAAAAACTGTTTTTT. Translation gives CASSVGDREKLFF.